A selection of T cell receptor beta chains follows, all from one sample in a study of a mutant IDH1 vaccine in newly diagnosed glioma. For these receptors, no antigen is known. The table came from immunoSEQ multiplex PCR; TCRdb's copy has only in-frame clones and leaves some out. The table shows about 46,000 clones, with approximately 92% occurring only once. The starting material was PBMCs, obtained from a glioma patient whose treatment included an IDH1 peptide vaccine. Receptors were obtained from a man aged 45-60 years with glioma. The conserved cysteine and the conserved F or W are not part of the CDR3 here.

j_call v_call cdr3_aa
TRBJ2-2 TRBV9 ASSVDPGANTGELF
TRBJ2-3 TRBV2 ASSGQVPDTQY
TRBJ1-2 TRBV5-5 ASSAGATGKYGYT
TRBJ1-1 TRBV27 ASSPGQGARTEAF
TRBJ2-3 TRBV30 AWSVRAGGDTQY
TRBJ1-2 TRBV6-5 ASSYSNRDGYT
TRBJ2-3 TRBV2 ASSDEPGLPTDTQY
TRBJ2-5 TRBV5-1 ASSFQGPQETQY
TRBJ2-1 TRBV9 ASSVGWVSYNEQF
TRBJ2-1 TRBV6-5 ASHPSGSSYNEQF
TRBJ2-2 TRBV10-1 ASGYPNTGELF
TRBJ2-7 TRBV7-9 ASSPSWGSYEQY
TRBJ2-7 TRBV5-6 ASSLETGAGISYEQY
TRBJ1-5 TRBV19 ASSRTGRIDNQPQH
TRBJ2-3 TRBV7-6 ATRLAGVGDTQY
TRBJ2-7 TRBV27 ASSLDPGERVGEQY
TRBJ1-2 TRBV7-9 ASSLDGTGGNGYT
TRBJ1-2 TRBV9 ASSVESKPNYGYT
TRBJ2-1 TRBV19 ASSIGNEQF
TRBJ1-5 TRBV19 ASSIQGRRNQPQH
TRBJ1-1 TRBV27 ASSLLDNRANTEAF
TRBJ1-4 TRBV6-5 ASSKWDRSEKLF
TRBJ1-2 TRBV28 ASSPTGNYGYT
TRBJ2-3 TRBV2 ASNAPLTDTQY
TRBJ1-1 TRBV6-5 ASRNNVMNTEAF
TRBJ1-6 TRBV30 AWSDNRGRNSPLH
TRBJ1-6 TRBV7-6 ASSLPGSPLH